This T cell receptor beta chain originates from a study of cytomegalovirus exposure and HLA in healthy donors. Primers included in the PCR were 60 Vbeta and 13 Jbeta primers. The method was immunoSEQ multiplex PCR; TCRdb's version includes in-frame clones alone and lacks a portion of them. The sample has approximately 85,000 clones, 80% seen once. Study results and caveats: Later, an analysis found that common viral pathogens appeared to be linked with several of the most significant clusters.

Notes on this clone: Its target is unknown.

Sample: PBMCs. This receptor was identified in a man between 45 and 60 years old in good health and CMV-seropositive.

In DNA, the CDR3 is TGTGCCAGCAGTTACCTAGCGGCACGATCCTACAATGAGCAGTTCTTC. This sequence encodes CASSYLAARSYNEQFF. This rearrangement joins TRBV6-6 to TRBJ2-1; TRBD2 matches at 7 bases. This CDR3 region has 16 residues. The junction had 5 bases not matched to a gene; V was cut back by 2 bases and J by 1 base. Germline V gives CDR1 MNHNY, CDR2 SVGAGI (reference sequence).